The 31 T cell receptor beta chains presented below share a single source sample, sequenced in a study of OX40 agonist ivuxolimab in advanced cancers. Receptor amplification or capture employed the immunoSEQ multiplex PCR assay. The table comes from immuneACCESS by way of TCRdb, which keeps in-frame sequences with V and J called. Part of the clones is missing from these tables; in studies checked, under half for an unresolved V gene and the rest for unknown reasons. This sample has about 92,000 clones in its table, and under 85% of those were observed once. Around 5.8% of the sample is held by the ten biggest clonotypes. The sequencing used CD4+ or CD8+ T cells sorted from blood, collected in a trial of the OX40 agonist ivuxolimab. Every receptor here comes from an adult with an advanced solid tumor such as melanoma, head and neck, liver or kidney cancer.

CDR3 nucleotides: TGTGCCAGCAGCACCGATAGTGCCGAGCAGTACTTC. Protein: CASSTDSAEQYF. This chain uses TRBV7-8 with TRBJ2-7, with D unresolved. Germline-derived CDR1 and CDR2 are SGHVS and FQNEAQ. The CDR3 sequence is 12 residues long. Trimming stripped 5 bases from V and 6 bases from J, with 11 bases between.

This chain joins TRBV6-5 and TRBJ1-1; D remains ambiguous. CDR3 size: 11 residues. V lost 7 bases and J 1 base, leaving 4 bases between the germline ends. Looked up from germline, CDR1 is MNHEY and CDR2 is SVGAGI. The CDR3 sequence: CASTENTEAFF. The CDR3 DNA sequence: TGTGCCAGCACAGAGAACACTGAAGCTTTCTTT.

This chain connects TRBV6-1 to TRBJ1-3; TRBD1 is a possible D gene (6 bases). The CDR3 has 13 residues. The germline gives CDR1 MNHNS, CDR2 SASEGT. Trimming shortened V by 8 bases and J by 3 bases, and 11 bases separated the two germline ends. CDR3 sequence: CASGNRVGNTIYF. The CDR3 DNA reads TGTGCCAGCGGGAACAGGGTTGGAAACACCATATATTTT.

The chain couples TRBV27 to TRBJ1-6, with TRBD1 matching over 7 bases. CDR1 and CDR2 from the germline V gene are MNHEY and SMNVEV (reference sequence). V shed 4 bases, J shed 9 bases, and the junction held 9 bases outside the gene matches. The CDR3 is made up of 15 amino acids. The CDR3 region is CASSSRGKISSPLHF. In nucleotides, the CDR3 is TGTGCCAGCAGTTCCAGGGGGAAGATAAGTTCACCCCTCCACTTT.

The chain employs TRBV6-1 and TRBJ1-2, with TRBD1 identical over 7 bases. Germline values: CDR1 MNHNS, CDR2 SASEGT. After removal of 2 bases from V and 4 bases from J, the junction contained 4 bases not matched to a gene. The CDR3 extends over 14 amino acids. CDR3 in DNA: TGTGCCAGCAGTGAACCGGACAGGCGCTATGGCTACACCTTC. This gives the protein CASSEPDRRYGYTF.

The chain has TRBV13 and TRBJ2-7; D perhaps matches TRBD2 (7 bases). The CDR3 covers 16 residues. The germline V gene encodes CDR1 PRHDT and CDR2 FYEKMQ (reference sequence). V was clipped by 0 bases and J by 1 base, with 13 bases between them. The CDR3 here is CASSLGTGGVSYEQYF. The CDR3 bases are TGTGCCAGCAGCTTAGGGACGGGGGGCGTTTCCTACGAGCAGTACTTC.

The rearrangement links TRBV5-1 to TRBJ2-3; 10 bases are shared with TRBD2. CDR1 and CDR2 (germline): SGHRS, YFSETQ. This CDR3 comprises 14 residues. Trimming took 6 bases from V and 3 from J; bases not matched to a gene: 4. The DNA for the CDR3 is TGCGCCAGCAAAAGCGGGAGGGATACAGATACGCAGTATTTT. This sequence encodes CASKSGRDTDTQYF. Together with reference TRBV5-1 and TRBJ2-3, the CDR3 gives the full variable domain: KAGVTQTPRYLIKTRGQQVTLSCSPISGHRSVSWYQQTPGQGLQFLFEYFSETQRNKGNFPGRFSGRQFSNSRSEMNVSTLELGDSALYLCASKSGRDTDTQYFGPGTRLTVL.

This chain connects TRBV7-2 to TRBJ2-1; 7 nucleotides match TRBD1. Germline CDR1 and CDR2: SGHTA and FQGNSA. The CDR3 extends over 14 amino acids. Trimming at V came to 7 bases and at J to 4 bases, leaving 7 bases not matched to a gene. CDR3 residues: CASKGARIYNEQFF. DNA of the CDR3: TGTGCCAGCAAGGGGGCCCGTATATACAATGAGCAGTTCTTC.

The J gene is TRBJ1-2, the V gene TRBV7-9; 7 bases line up with TRBD1. V was pared by 5 bases and J by 4 bases, with 19 bases of the junction left unmatched. This CDR3 region has 18 residues. CDR1 and CDR2 (germline): SEHNR, FQNEAQ (reference sequence). The CDR3 DNA reads TGTGCCAGCAGCACAAACCGGGACAGCACTACAATTTTCTATGGCTACACCTTC. Translation: CASSTNRDSTTIFYGYTF.

The V gene is TRBV10-1, the J gene TRBJ1-2; 9 bases agree with TRBD1. The CDR3 extends over 18 amino acids. Germline CDR1 reads WNHNN; CDR2 reads SYGVQD (reference sequence). With 0 bases clipped from V and 0 bases from J, the junction kept 8 bases outside the gene matches. CDR3 coding DNA: TGCGCCAGCAGTGAGTCGGAGAGGGACAGGGTTTCTAACTATGGCTACACCTTC. Encoded protein: CASSESERDRVSNYGYTF.

V is TRBV18 and J is TRBJ1-2; TRBD1 matches at 7 bases. The CDR3 totals 13 residues. From germline, CDR1 is KGHSH and CDR2 LQKENI. The trim removed 2 bases at V and 3 bases at J, leaving 0 bases unmatched. The CDR3 coding sequence is TGTGCCAGCTCACCAGGGACAGACTATGGCTACACCTTC. Protein: CASSPGTDYGYTF.

In its sample, this clone was seen once. The J gene is TRBJ2-7, the V gene TRBV5-6; TRBD2 agrees at 9 bases. Per the germline V gene, CDR1 is SGHDT and CDR2 is YYEEEE. This CDR3 has 17 amino acids. Trimming cost V 4 bases and J 2 bases; bases outside gene matches: 13. CDR3 bases: TGTGCCAGCAGCGGACCTCTCCGGGCGGGAGGGCCCTACGAGCAGTACTTC. Residues: CASSGPLRAGGPYEQYF.

The chain employs TRBV27 and TRBJ2-3; 11 nucleotides match TRBD2. CDR1 and CDR2 (germline): MNHEY, SMNVEV (reference sequence). CDR3 length equals 17 residues. The V segment lost 2 bases and the J segment 2 bases; nucleotides outside the gene matches: 6. CDR3 nucleotides: TGTGCCAGCAGTTTAAGGGCGACTAGCGGGGTCACAGATACGCAGTATTTT. This sequence encodes CASSLRATSGVTDTQYF.

In this sample, this clone turned up once. The rearrangement uses TRBV27 and TRBJ2-7; D not resolved. The ends were cut back, 2 bases at V and 5 bases at J, with 13 bases in the middle. The CDR3 has 14 amino acids. Germline-derived CDR1 and CDR2 are MNHEY and SMNVEV (reference sequence). Here the CDR3 DNA reads TGTGCCAGCAGTTTAGGTGCAGCCCTTGACGAGCAGTACTTC. Protein sequence: CASSLGAALDEQYF.

The V call is TRBV19, the J call TRBJ1-1, with TRBD1 identical over 7 bases. Trimming removed 5 bases from V and 2 bases from J; junction bases left unmatched: 11. Germline CDR1 and CDR2: LNHDA and SQIVND (reference sequence). This CDR3 is 16 amino acids long. For the CDR3, the DNA is TGTGCCAGTAGTGGCGGACAGGTAGTCCGCAACACTGAAGCTTTCTTT. It specifies CASSGGQVVRNTEAFF.

The V call is TRBV27, the J call TRBJ2-7; the D gene is possibly TRBD1 (6 bases). The length of the CDR3 is 14 residues. V lost 5 bases and J 2 bases, leaving 13 bases between the germline ends. Germline loops: CDR1 MNHEY, CDR2 SMNVEV (reference sequence). CDR3 DNA: TGTGCCAGCAGTATAGAGACAGGAACCTACGAGCAGTACTTC. It is translated as CASSIETGTYEQYF.

This chain joins TRBV11-3 and TRBJ2-2, with TRBD1 matching over 8 bases. From germline, CDR1 is SGHNT and CDR2 YENEEA. The CDR3 runs 17 residues. The V gene end was trimmed by 3 bases and the J gene end by 5 bases; junction bases not matched to a gene: 11. The CDR3 sequence: CASSFVGDRGATGELFF. CDR3 coding DNA: TGTGCCAGCAGCTTTGTGGGTGACAGGGGCGCAACCGGGGAGCTGTTTTTT.

CDR3 sequence reads: CSARVNTEAFF. The CDR3 coding sequence is TGCAGTGCTAGAGTGAACACTGAAGCTTTCTTT. The rearrangement joins TRBV20-1 to TRBJ1-1; D ambiguous. V shed 1 base and J shed 0 bases, with 0 bases lying between them. The germline V gene has CDR1 DFQATT and CDR2 SNEGSKA (reference sequence). This CDR3 has 11 amino acids.

The V gene is TRBV4-1, the J gene TRBJ2-7, with TRBD1 identical over 9 bases. CDR3 length: 19 amino acids. The V segment lost 1 base and the J segment 6 bases; nucleotides outside the gene matches: 19. Germline lookup yields CDR1 MGHRA and CDR2 YSYEKL. CDR3 DNA: TGCGCCAGCAGCCAAGTGGGACAGGGATTAGCGGGCTCGAGAGGCGAGCAGTACTTC. It yields the protein CASSQVGQGLAGSRGEQYF.

The CDR3 here is CASSQDEQIYYEQYF. For the CDR3, the DNA is TGCGCCAGCAGCCAAGATGAACAAATTTACTACGAGCAGTACTTC. The chain recombines TRBV4-1 with TRBJ2-7, with unresolved D. V gave up 0 bases and J gave up 3 bases, with 12 bases separating them. The CDR3 sequence is 15 residues long. The germline gives CDR1 MGHRA, CDR2 YSYEKL.

The V call is TRBV18, the J call TRBJ2-2; unclear D gene. Germline CDR1 and CDR2: KGHSH and LQKENI. CDR3 length: 13 amino acids. V lost 5 bases and J lost 2, with 6 bases in between. CDR3: CASSDLNTGELFF. As DNA, the CDR3 is TGTGCCAGCTCAGATCTTAACACCGGGGAGCTGTTTTTT.

The chain combines TRBV14 with TRBJ2-4, with D possibly being TRBD1 (5 bases). Between the trimmed V and J ends, which lost 0 bases and 0 bases, there was a span of 12 bases. CDR3 length equals 17 residues. Germline CDR1 and CDR2: SGHDN and FVKESK. CDR3 sequence reads: CASSQDPRAGAKNIQYF. In DNA form, the CDR3 reads TGTGCCAGCAGCCAAGACCCCAGGGCTGGAGCCAAAAACATTCAGTACTTC.

This chain connects TRBV6-5 to TRBJ2-1; no clear D gene. The CDR3 has 15 residues. In germline, CDR1 is MNHEY, CDR2 SVGAGI. Trimming left V 2 bases short and J 3 bases short, with 11 bases between. The CDR3 nucleotides read TGTGCCAGCAGTTACGAGGATACCCGCTACAATGAGCAGTTCTTC. Translating gives CASSYEDTRYNEQFF.

This sequence joins TRBV19 and TRBJ2-2; the match to TRBD2 covers 8 bases. Germline V lookup: CDR1 LNHDA, CDR2 SQIVND (reference sequence). Losses at the gene ends were 3 bases for V and 6 bases for J; bases not matched to a gene: 9. The CDR3 is 16 amino acids. CDR3 sequence reads: CASSIFAGGTAGELFF. The CDR3 bases are TGTGCCAGTAGTATTTTTGCGGGGGGAACCGCCGGGGAGCTGTTTTTT.

The V gene is TRBV2, the J gene TRBJ2-7; TRBD1 matches at 7 bases. Germline CDR1 and CDR2: SNHLY and FYNNEI. The CDR3 is made up of 14 amino acids. The V and J ends lost 4 bases and 5 bases, in that order; junction bases with no gene match: 8. The DNA of the CDR3 is TGTGCCAGCAGTGTGGGGACAGTGGCGGACGAGCAGTACTTC. Translated, it gives CASSVGTVADEQYF.

J is TRBJ1-2 and V is TRBV19; 7 nucleotides match TRBD1. Unmatched junction bases numbered 3, after V lost 4 bases and J lost 1 base. The CDR3 spans 14 residues. Looked up from germline, CDR1 is LNHDA and CDR2 is SQIVND (reference sequence). CDR3 in DNA: TGTGCCAGTAGTAACCGGGACAGTAACTATGGCTACACCTTC. This codes for CASSNRDSNYGYTF.

This sequence joins TRBV4-3 and TRBJ1-5; D not certain. The ends were cut back, 0 bases at V and 5 bases at J, with 11 bases in the middle. CDR3 length: 15 residues. Germline CDR1 and CDR2: LGHNA and YSLEER. CDR3 region: CASSQDLTGDQPQHF. Written as DNA, the CDR3 is TGCGCCAGCAGCCAAGATTTAACCGGGGATCAGCCCCAGCATTTT.

The chain is built from TRBV2 and TRBJ2-1; tentatively, D is TRBD2 (6 bases). The germline gives CDR1 SNHLY, CDR2 FYNNEI. V gave up 4 bases and J gave up 3 bases, with 10 bases separating them. There are 14 residues in the CDR3. The CDR3 loop is CASSAGANYNEQFF. The CDR3 DNA follows: TGTGCCAGCAGTGCGGGAGCGAACTACAATGAGCAGTTCTTC.

This clone was found a few times. V is TRBV27 and J is TRBJ2-7; D is possibly TRBD1 (7 bases). Germline values: CDR1 MNHEY, CDR2 SMNVEV (reference sequence). This CDR3 spans 14 amino acids. V was trimmed by 11 bases and J by 7 bases, leaving 24 bases between them. The CDR3 sequence is CACRRDSLRGEQYF. The CDR3 DNA reads TGTGCCTGCCGGAGGGACAGTCTTCGAGGGGAGCAGTACTTC.

The V gene is TRBV14, the J gene TRBJ2-7, with D uncertain. The CDR3 sequence is 15 residues long. The V end was cut by 1 base, the J end by 3 bases, with 13 bases between. Per the germline V gene, CDR1 is SGHDN and CDR2 is FVKESK. For the CDR3, the DNA is TGTGCCAGCAGCCAAGGGCCCGGAGCCGTCTACGAGCAGTACTTC. Translated: CASSQGPGAVYEQYF. Using reference TRBV14 and TRBJ2-7 for the parts outside the CDR3, the full variable domain is EAGVTQFPSHSVIEKGQTVTLRCDPISGHDNLYWYRRVMGKEIKFLLHFVKESKQDESGMPNNRFLAERTGGTYSTLKVQPAELEDSGVYFCASSQGPGAVYEQYFGPGTRLTVT.

The chain joins TRBV10-2 to TRBJ2-1; TRBD2 matches 8 bases. Germline V gene sequence: CDR1 WSHSY, CDR2 SAAADI. V shed 8 bases and J 6 bases; nucleotides not matched to a gene: 12. This CDR3 contains 15 residues. The CDR3 sequence is CASGLSGELFNEQFF. In DNA, the CDR3 is TGCGCCAGCGGACTTAGCGGGGAGCTCTTCAATGAGCAGTTCTTC.